Below are 25 T cell receptor beta chains sequenced from a single sample in a study of metastatic and nonmetastatic thyroid tumors (dated by TCRdb to between 2020 and 2021). Receptor amplification or capture employed PCR. Sequenced on an Illumina HiSeq 4000. TCRdb passed the public sequencing reads through fastp at Q25 and MiXCR, retaining productive beta sequences. This sample comprises about 30,000 clones, under 40% of them detected only once. The ten most abundant clones make up under 25% of the sample. No patient had received any treatment before thyroid surgery. What was sequenced was tumor tissue. The source is a female donor with papillary thyroid cancer or a benign thyroid nodule (not recorded which). Some clones in this sample may be carry-over from other donors' samples.

The chain links TRBV5-1 to TRBJ2-2, with D perhaps matching TRBD1 (5 bases). Germline values: CDR1 SGHRS, CDR2 YFSETQ. V lost 7 bases, J lost 2 bases, and 15 bases lay in between. There are 15 residues in the CDR3. CDR3 in amino acids: CASEVQGSNTGELFF. As DNA, the CDR3 is TGCGCCAGCGAGGTTCAGGGTTCTAACACCGGGGAGCTGTTTTTT.

This clone turned up a few times. V usage is TRBV28 and J usage is TRBJ1-5; D gene uncertain. V lost 7 bases to trimming and J lost 2 bases, with 18 bases between them. The CDR3 runs to 16 residues. Germline CDR1 MDHEN, CDR2 SYDVKM. In DNA form, the CDR3 reads TGTGCCAGCATCCAATACGACATGTTCGGCAATCAGCCCCAGCATTTT. It translates to CASIQYDMFGNQPQHF.

V usage is TRBV6-2 or TRBV6-3 and J usage is TRBJ2-1; D is possibly TRBD1 (5 bases). CDR3 length: 16 residues. Germline-derived CDR1 and CDR2 are MNHEY and SVGEGT. Deletions cut 7 bases from V and 5 bases from J, with 21 bases between. The CDR3, as DNA: TGTGCCAGCACCCCGCGACAGACCCATCTCAACAATGAGCAGTTCTTC. Translating gives CASTPRQTHLNNEQFF.

With respect to this clone: At one end, the junction sequence differs from germline, possibly due to a read error. The chain recombines TRBV11-2 with TRBJ2-1; D unresolved. The germline gives CDR1 SGHAT, CDR2 FQNNGV. The CDR3 runs to 16 residues. In nucleotides, the CDR3 is TGTGCCAGCAGCTTATCCTTCAGTGTTTATTACAATGATCAGTTCTTC. This translates into CASSLSFSVYYNDQFF.

The chain uses TRBV3-1 and TRBJ1-1, with D possibly being TRBD1 (5 bases). In germline, CDR1 is LGHDT, CDR2 YNNKEL (reference sequence). Between the trimmed V and J ends, which lost 0 bases and 3 bases, there was a span of 8 bases. This CDR3 spans 14 amino acids. The CDR3 coding sequence is TGTGCCAGCAGCCAAGACGGGGGGGACACTGAAGCTTTCTTT. This codes for CASSQDGGDTEAFF.

The chain links TRBV12-3 or TRBV12-4 to TRBJ2-7; no definite D call. CDR3 length: 13 residues. Trimming removed 0 bases from V and 3 bases from J, with 6 bases in between. CDR3 residues: CASSLASGYEQYF. For the CDR3, the DNA is TGTGCCAGCAGTTTAGCGTCGGGCTACGAGCAGTACTTC.

The sample holds a few counts of this clone. This rearrangement joins TRBV27 to TRBJ2-7; 10 bases fit TRBD1. J was trimmed by 2 bases and V by 6 bases; bases with no gene match: 1. Germline CDR1 and CDR2: MNHEY and SMNVEV (reference sequence). The CDR3 has 13 amino acids. The CDR3 sequence: CASRGQGPYEQYF. The CDR3, as DNA: TGTGCCAGCAGGGGACAGGGGCCCTACGAGCAGTACTTC.

The V call is TRBV6-1, the J call TRBJ2-7, with D maybe TRBD2 (6 bases). The CDR3 runs 14 residues. From germline, CDR1 is MNHNS and CDR2 SASEGT. The V gene lost 5 bases and the J gene lost 2 bases, with 13 bases spanning the gap. The CDR3 region has the DNA TGTGCCAGCAGTTTTAGCGGTGGAACCTACGAGCAGTACTTC. Encoded protein: CASSFSGGTYEQYF.

The chain uses TRBV15 and TRBJ2-1, with 10 bases fitting TRBD2. J lost 8 bases, V lost 5 bases, and 6 bases had no gene match. The CDR3 extends over 14 amino acids. In germline, CDR1 is LNHNV, CDR2 YYDKDF (reference sequence). The CDR3 protein is CATSDLAGVDEQFF. The CDR3, as DNA: TGTGCCACCAGCGATCTAGCGGGAGTAGATGAGCAGTTCTTC.

V is TRBV6-2 or TRBV6-3 and J is TRBJ1-1, with D possibly TRBD1 on 6 matching bases. The CDR3 is 14 amino acids. CDR1 is MNHEY and CDR2 is SVGEGT in the germline V gene. V dropped 6 bases and J dropped 5 bases, with 16 bases sitting between them. CDR3 amino acids: CASSLTGSYTEAFF. The CDR3 DNA sequence: TGTGCCAGCAGCCTCACAGGGTCCTATACTGAAGCTTTCTTT.

Only a few counts were recorded for this clone. The rearrangement links TRBV4-1 to TRBJ1-6; D is unresolved. V was pared by 4 bases and J by 2 bases, with 9 bases between. CDR1 MGHRA and CDR2 YSYEKL come from the germline V gene. The CDR3 is 15 amino acids. DNA of the CDR3: TGCGCCAGCAGCCCGATTTTGGCCTATAATTCACCCCTCCACTTT. This gives the protein CASSPILAYNSPLHF.

The sample holds a few counts of this clone. The rearrangement uses TRBV27 and TRBJ1-6, with D possibly matching TRBD1 (5 bases). Trimming left V 4 bases short and J 6 bases short, with 7 bases between. The CDR3 is 13 amino acids. Germline V gene lookup returns CDR1 MNHEY and CDR2 SMNVEV (reference sequence). This CDR3 reads CASSWDGNSPLHF. DNA of the CDR3: TGTGCCAGCAGTTGGGACGGTAATTCACCCCTCCACTTT.

With regard to this clone: At one of its ends the junction is not consistent with the germline gene, which may arise from a read error. V is TRBV19 and J is TRBJ1-5, with D uncertain. Germline assignment: CDR1 LNHDA and CDR2 SQIVND (reference sequence). This CDR3 has 15 amino acids. The CDR3 sequence: CVSGPALSRNQPQHF. The CDR3 region has the DNA TGTGTCAGTGGACCAGCTTTAAGCCGGAATCAGCCCCAGCATTTT. Filled out from reference TRBV19 and TRBJ1-5, the complete variable domain reads DGGITQSPKYLFRKEGQNVTLSCEQNLNHDAMYWYRQDPGQGLRLIYYSQIVNDFQKGDIAEGYSVSREKKESFPLTVTSAQKNPTAFYLCVSGPALSRNQPQHFGDGTRLSIL.

The CDR3 nucleotides are TGTGCCAGCAGCCACACCATAAATCTGGGCACCTCTAACTATGGCTACACCTTC. This sequence encodes CASSHTINLGTSNYGYTF. This chain joins TRBV14 and TRBJ1-2, with D unresolved. There are 18 residues in the CDR3. Deletions cut 3 bases from V and 0 bases from J, with 20 bases between. In germline, CDR1 is SGHDN, CDR2 FVKESK.

The CDR3 nucleotides are TGTGCCAGCGGGGATCGGGACGGCCGGGGAAACACCATATATTTT. Translating it yields CASGDRDGRGNTIYF. The chain couples TRBV28 to TRBJ1-3; D perhaps matches TRBD1 (5 bases). The germline V gene encodes CDR1 MDHEN and CDR2 SYDVKM. The germline V and J ends were trimmed by 8 bases and 4 bases, with 18 bases remaining between them. There are 15 residues in the CDR3.

This clone showed up just a few times. The rearrangement links TRBV6-1 to TRBJ2-7, with 8 bases matching TRBD2. Germline V gives CDR1 MNHNS, CDR2 SASEGT. J lost 3 bases, V lost 5 bases, and 3 bases had no gene match. CDR3 size: 13 residues. The CDR3 sequence: CASSRTSGYEQYF. The CDR3 DNA is TGTGCCAGCAGTCGAACTAGCGGCTACGAGCAGTACTTC.

This clone was observed a handful of times. The chain combines TRBV27 with TRBJ2-7; no firm D call. This CDR3 contains 15 residues. V was trimmed by 4 bases and J by 0 bases, leaving 13 bases between them. CDR1 is MNHEY and CDR2 is SMNVEV in the germline V gene (reference sequence). CDR3 DNA: TGTGCCAGCAGTTCTCCAGGCTATAGCTCCTACGAGCAGTACTTC. It translates to CASSSPGYSSYEQYF.

This clone has more than one count but fewer than ten. The chain carries TRBV5-1 and TRBJ1-2, with 10 bases aligning to TRBD1. V shed 0 bases, J shed 5 bases, and the junction held 7 bases outside the gene matches. Germline V gives CDR1 SGHRS, CDR2 YFSETQ. This CDR3 is 16 amino acids long. In nucleotides, the CDR3 is TGCGCCAGCAGCTTGGAACCGGGACAGGGGTTATATGGCTACACCTTC. It specifies CASSLEPGQGLYGYTF.

CDR3 protein: CASSRWRLAGGGPGNEQFF. The DNA of the CDR3 is TGTGCCAGTAGTAGGTGGCGACTAGCGGGAGGAGGGCCGGGTAATGAGCAGTTCTTC. The chain recombines TRBV19 with TRBJ2-1; the match to TRBD2 covers 13 bases. The CDR3 runs 19 residues. After removal of 4 bases from V and 7 bases from J, the junction contained 16 bases not matched to a gene. The germline V gene has CDR1 LNHDA and CDR2 SQIVND (reference sequence).

The chain links TRBV5-1 to TRBJ1-3; D is unresolved. V shed 4 bases and J shed 0 bases, with 11 bases lying between them. Germline loops: CDR1 SGHRS, CDR2 YFSETQ. This CDR3 spans 15 amino acids. The DNA of the CDR3 is TGCGCCAGCAGCCAGGACGGGAACTCTGGAAACACCATATATTTT. Translated, it gives CASSQDGNSGNTIYF.

The rearrangement uses TRBV7-9 and TRBJ2-5; TRBD2 agrees at 8 bases. The ends lost 5 bases at V and 1 base at J; junction bases unmatched: 9. CDR1 is SEHNR and CDR2 is FQNEAQ in the germline V gene (reference sequence). CDR3 size: 16 residues. The CDR3 DNA is TGTGCCAGCAGCCTGGGGGCGGGGGGCCGCCAAGAGACCCAGTACTTC. It specifies CASSLGAGGRQETQYF.

The chain recombines TRBV5-1 with TRBJ1-3, with TRBD1 matching 12 bases. The CDR3 is 16 residues long. Per germline, CDR1 SGHRS and CDR2 YFSETQ. V lost 5 bases, J lost 4 bases, and 7 bases stayed unmatched. The chain's CDR3 is CASSPGTGGIGNTIYF. The CDR3 bases are TGCGCCAGCAGTCCCGGGACAGGGGGCATCGGAAACACCATATATTTT.

In its sample, this clone ranks as medium-sized. This chain links TRBV6-2 or TRBV6-3 with TRBJ2-3; 11 nucleotides line up with TRBD2. CDR1 MNHEY and CDR2 SVGEGT come from the germline V gene. The CDR3 is 15 residues long. The trim removed 7 bases at V and 3 bases at J, leaving 6 bases unmatched. CDR3 sequence: CASTQTSGETDTQYF. The CDR3 coding sequence is TGTGCCAGCACCCAGACTAGCGGGGAAACAGATACGCAGTATTTT.

CDR3 loop: CASSPGTSGSFGGELFF. DNA for the CDR3: TGTGCCAGCAGTCCTGGGACTAGCGGGAGCTTCGGCGGGGAGCTGTTTTTT. J is TRBJ2-2 and V is TRBV28; TRBD2 matches at 14 bases. The CDR3 contains 17 residues. V gave up 5 bases and J gave up 7 bases; unmatched junction bases: 9. In germline, CDR1 is MDHEN, CDR2 SYDVKM.

A few counts support this clone. The chain carries TRBV12-3 or TRBV12-4 and TRBJ2-2, with 10 bases matching TRBD1. V dropped 6 bases and J dropped 8; count of bases not matched to a gene: 6. This CDR3 has 14 amino acids. The DNA of the CDR3 is TGTGCCAGCAGGTTTCGACAGGGGGCTGGGGAGCTGTTTTTT. It yields the protein CASRFRQGAGELFF.